A single sample gave rise to the 29 T cell receptor beta chains below, sequenced in a study of response to subunit inactivated influenza vaccine. TCRdb redid the calling of the RT-PCR reads with MiXCR, one entry per CDR3 protein. The table lists some 600,000 distinct CDR3 sequences, 11% to 15% of them singletons. This specimen was PBMCs from blood, taken around 15 days before vaccination. The receptors derive from a middle-aged man who received an inactivated influenza vaccine.

As DNA, the CDR3 is TGTGCCAGCAGTTACGTAGGGAGGCTAGTCCAAGGGCACAATGAGCAGTTCTTC. Protein sequence: CASSYVGRLVQGHNEQFF. The chain couples TRBV6-2 or TRBV6-3 to TRBJ2-1; TRBD2 is a possible D gene (6 bases). Looked up from germline, CDR1 is MNHEY and CDR2 is SVGEGT. The CDR3 runs 18 residues. V was shortened by 2 bases and J by 5 bases, with 22 bases between the two germline ends.

This clonotype was seen a few times. V is TRBV7-6 and J is TRBJ2-2; 10 nucleotides align to TRBD2. Trimming at V came to 6 bases and at J to 5 bases, leaving 6 bases not matched to a gene. Germline V lookup: CDR1 SGHVS, CDR2 FNYEAQ. The CDR3 has 15 residues. The CDR3, as DNA: TGTGCCAGCAGGCCTATAGCGGGAGGTACCGGGGAGCTGTTTTTT. Encoded protein: CASRPIAGGTGELFF.

In this sample, this clonotype turned up a few times. The V call is TRBV6-2 or TRBV6-3, the J call TRBJ1-4; D ambiguous. CDR1 and CDR2 from the germline V gene are MNHEY and SVGEGT. CDR3 size: 15 residues. The germline V and J ends were trimmed by 6 bases and 0 bases, with 11 bases remaining between them. CDR3 coding DNA: TGTGCCAGCAGCTCCAGGAGTCCAACTAATGAAAAACTGTTTTTT. Its translation: CASSSRSPTNEKLFF.

V is TRBV7-8 and J is TRBJ2-7; D is perhaps TRBD2 (5 bases). Trimming took off 1 base at V and 3 bases at J, with 13 bases between the two ends. The CDR3 has 15 residues. The germline gives CDR1 SGHVS, CDR2 FQNEAQ. This CDR3 is CASSLERVPDYEQYF. In DNA form, the CDR3 reads TGTGCCAGCAGCTTAGAGAGGGTACCGGACTACGAGCAGTACTTC.

The rearrangement joins TRBV12-3 or TRBV12-4 to TRBJ2-1; 8 positions match TRBD1. The CDR3 covers 16 residues. Trimming at V came to 4 bases and at J to 6 bases, leaving 11 bases not matched to a gene. The CDR3 coding sequence is TGTGCCAGCAGTTCTTGGCGGACAGGGCGAGGCAATGAGCAGTTCTTC. Its translation is CASSSWRTGRGNEQFF.

In this sample, this clonotype turned up a few times. The V gene is TRBV6-5, the J gene TRBJ2-7; possible D gene TRBD2, 6 bases. V dropped 2 bases and J dropped 4 bases, with 12 bases sitting between them. The CDR3 covers 14 residues. The germline gives CDR1 MNHEY, CDR2 SVGAGI. The chain's CDR3 is CASSYGRGTYEQYF. CDR3 DNA: TGTGCCAGCAGTTACGGGCGGGGTACATACGAGCAGTACTTC.

This clonotype was counted a few times. The chain employs TRBV20-1 and TRBJ2-5; 7 nucleotides match TRBD2. The V segment lost 5 bases and the J segment 2 bases; nucleotides outside the gene matches: 8. This CDR3 contains 14 residues. From germline, CDR1 is DFQATT and CDR2 SNEGSKA (reference sequence). This chain's CDR3 is CSAHELASQETQYF. As DNA, the CDR3 is TGCAGTGCTCATGAACTAGCGAGTCAAGAGACCCAGTACTTC.

This clonotype was picked up a small number of times. This chain links TRBV2 with TRBJ2-5; 9 bases agree with TRBD1. Per germline, CDR1 SNHLY and CDR2 FYNNEI. The CDR3 runs to 15 residues. The trim removed 6 bases at V and 1 base at J, leaving 6 bases unmatched. Here the CDR3 DNA reads TGTGCCAGCAGGGCCGGGACAGGGCCCCAAGAGACCCAGTACTTC. It yields the protein CASRAGTGPQETQYF. The whole variable domain, remainder taken from reference TRBV2 and TRBJ2-5, is EPEVTQTPSHQVTQMGQEVILRCVPISNHLYFYWYRQILGQKVEFLVSFYNNEISEKSEIFDDQFSVERPDGSNFTLKIRSTKLEDSAMYFCASRAGTGPQETQYFGPGTRLLVL.

The table lists this clonotype with a few counts. The rearrangement joins TRBV11-1 to TRBJ2-1, with TRBD2 matching 10 bases. This CDR3 is 18 amino acids long. Germline CDR1 reads SGHAT; CDR2 reads FQDESV (reference sequence). V shed 5 bases and J 0 bases; nucleotides not matched to a gene: 10. This CDR3 reads CASSPRTSGIISYNEQFF. The CDR3 nucleotides are TGTGCCAGCAGCCCTCGGACTAGCGGCATCATCTCCTACAATGAGCAGTTCTTC. Full variable domain (rest looked up from reference TRBV11-1 and TRBJ2-1): EAEVAQSPRYKITEKSQAVAFWCDPISGHATLYWYRQILGQGPELLVQFQDESVVDDSQLPKDRFSAERLKGVDSTLKIQPAELGDSAMYLCASSPRTSGIISYNEQFFGPGTRLTVL.

At least ten counts were recorded for this clonotype. The chain is built from TRBV5-1 and TRBJ2-3; tentatively, D is TRBD1 (6 bases). Germline V lookup: CDR1 SGHRS, CDR2 YFSETQ. The ends were cut back, 4 bases at V and 4 bases at J, with 19 bases in the middle. There are 16 residues in the CDR3. CDR3 coding DNA: TGCGCCAGCAGCATCCGACAGGCCCCGAAGGCAGATACGCAGTATTTT. This codes for CASSIRQAPKADTQYF.

There are a few counts of this clonotype. This chain links TRBV6-6 with TRBJ1-2; TRBD1 matches at 7 bases. Trimming removed 4 bases from V and 7 bases from J; junction bases left unmatched: 6. The germline V gene has CDR1 MNHNY and CDR2 SVGAGI (reference sequence). The CDR3 is made up of 13 amino acids. The CDR3 loop is CASSWLTGTGYTF. The CDR3 DNA reads as TGTGCCAGCAGTTGGCTGACAGGGACTGGCTACACCTTC.

The V and J genes are TRBV7-2 and TRBJ1-4; D unclear. The V end lost 3 bases, the J end lost 5 bases, and 13 bases lay between the germline ends. In germline, CDR1 is SGHTA, CDR2 FQGNSA. There are 15 residues in the CDR3. The CDR3 spells CASSFSSFPNEKLFF. DNA for the CDR3: TGTGCCAGCAGCTTCTCTAGCTTCCCCAATGAAAAACTGTTTTTT.

The table lists this clonotype with a few counts. This sequence joins TRBV7-9 and TRBJ1-1, with D uncertain. Germline CDR1 and CDR2: SEHNR and FQNEAQ (reference sequence). CDR3 length: 15 amino acids. The V and J ends lost 6 bases and 0 bases respectively, with 14 bases between them. Here the CDR3 reads CASSRTEAMNTEAFF. CDR3 nucleotides: TGTGCCAGCAGTCGGACGGAGGCCATGAACACTGAAGCTTTCTTT.

The gene calls are TRBV20-1 and TRBJ1-6; 7 nucleotides agree with TRBD1. Germline V gene lookup returns CDR1 DFQATT and CDR2 SNEGSKA (reference sequence). Trimming cost V 2 bases and J 6 bases; bases outside gene matches: 7. The CDR3 is made up of 15 amino acids. Here the CDR3 reads CSARKATGPNSPLHF. For the CDR3, the DNA is TGCAGTGCTAGAAAAGCGACAGGGCCTAATTCACCCCTCCACTTT.

This clonotype was observed at least ten times. For the CDR3, the DNA is TGCAGTGCTAGAGGAGGAGGGGGGAGGGCCGGAGAGACCCAGTACTTC. It yields the protein CSARGGGGRAGETQYF. V and J are TRBV20-1 and TRBJ2-5, with D perhaps matching TRBD2 (7 bases). Germline CDR1 and CDR2: DFQATT and SNEGSKA (reference sequence). There are 16 residues in the CDR3. Trimming removed 1 base at V and 4 bases at J, with 19 bases between.

On this clonotype itself: A clone one base away is much larger, so this may be a read error. The conserved phenylalanine or tryptophan normally closing the CDR3 is absent here, so this likely arose from a read error. The CDR3, as DNA: TGCAGTGGGAGGGACCGCCGCACAGATACGCAGTATTGT. Its translation is CSGRDRRTDTQYC. The chain has TRBV20-1 and TRBJ2-3; D may be TRBD2 (6 bases). Between the trimmed V and J ends, which lost 7 bases and 1 base, there was a span of 12 bases. CDR1 is DFQATT and CDR2 is SNEGSKA in the germline V gene (reference sequence). There are 13 residues in the CDR3.

In this sample, this clonotype turned up a few times. The gene calls are TRBV7-2 and TRBJ2-5; 7 nucleotides match TRBD1. After removal of 3 bases from V and 1 base from J, the junction contained 5 bases not matched to a gene. Germline CDR1 SGHTA, CDR2 FQGNSA. This CDR3 has 15 residues. CDR3 sequence (DNA): TGTGCCAGCAGCTTCACAGGGGTGGTCCAAGAGACCCAGTACTTC. Translated: CASSFTGVVQETQYF.

The rearrangement links TRBV10-3 to TRBJ2-5; possible D gene TRBD1, 5 bases. The V gene's germline CDR1 is ENHRY and CDR2 SYGVKD. The CDR3 consists of 14 residues. Trimming removed 3 bases at V and 2 bases at J, with 10 bases between. The CDR3 is CAISEGVGQETQYF. In DNA form, the CDR3 reads TGTGCCATCAGTGAAGGGGTGGGGCAAGAGACCCAGTACTTC.

The table lists this clonotype with many counts. This sequence joins TRBV2 and TRBJ2-1; TRBD2 aligns across 7 bases. The J segment lost 0 bases and the V segment lost 4 bases, leaving 15 bases of the junction unmatched. Per germline, CDR1 SNHLY and CDR2 FYNNEI. This CDR3 is built from 19 residues. The CDR3 DNA sequence: TGTGCCAGCAGTGCGTGGGCTAGCGGCTCCTCGAGCTCCTACAATGAGCAGTTCTTC. Its translation is CASSAWASGSSSSYNEQFF.

This clonotype was counted ten times or more. The rearrangement uses TRBV20-1 and TRBJ2-1; TRBD2 might be the D (7 bases). Between the trimmed V and J ends, which lost 0 bases and 1 base, there was a span of 16 bases. The germline V gene encodes CDR1 DFQATT and CDR2 SNEGSKA (reference sequence). The CDR3 extends over 17 amino acids. DNA for the CDR3: TGCAGTGCTAGAGATTCGACGGGGGGCGCATCCTACAATGAGCAGTTCTTC. Translated, it gives CSARDSTGGASYNEQFF.

This clonotype turned up a few times. The chain joins TRBV7-2 to TRBJ1-4, with TRBD1 as a possible D gene (6 bases). V was pared by 4 bases and J by 8 bases, with 14 bases between. The CDR3 length is 14 residues. Germline CDR1 and CDR2: SGHTA and FQGNSA. This chain's CDR3 is CASSSRGRYEKLFF. CDR3 DNA: TGTGCCAGCAGCTCCAGGGGCCGGTACGAAAAACTGTTTTTT. The variable domain in full, with the rest retrieved from reference TRBV7-2 and TRBJ1-4, is GAGVSQSPSNKVTEKGKDVELRCDPISGHTALYWYRQSLGQGLEFLIYFQGNSAPDKSGLPSDRFSAERTGGSVSTLTIQRTQQEDSAVYLCASSSRGRYEKLFFGSGTQLSVL.

CDR3 nucleotide sequence: TGTGCCAGCAGGAGGACAGGGGATCGGAGCGGGGAGCTGTTTTTT. Its protein product is CASRRTGDRSGELFF. The chain carries TRBV7-8 and TRBJ2-2; 9 bases match TRBD1. The CDR3 contains 15 residues. Losses at the gene ends were 6 bases for V and 7 bases for J; bases not matched to a gene: 9. Per the germline V gene, CDR1 is SGHVS and CDR2 is FQNEAQ.

This clonotype was observed a handful of times. The rearrangement joins TRBV21-1 to TRBJ1-2; the table names TRBD1, a call not compared with the DNA. TRBV21-1 is labeled a pseudogene. The CDR3 sequence is 14 residues long. This chain's CDR3 is CASTPQGAGYGYTF. The CDR3 DNA reads TGTGCCAGCACCCCACAGGGGGCGGGCTATGGCTACACCTTC.

The chain joins TRBV29-1 to TRBJ1-1; 10 bases map to TRBD1. The CDR3 extends over 12 amino acids. Germline V CDR1 and CDR2: SQVTM, ANQGSEA. The V gene end was trimmed by 6 bases and the J gene end by 6 bases; junction bases not matched to a gene: 4. CDR3 DNA sequence: TGCAGCGTCGGACAGGGGGACGCTGAAGCTTTCTTT. Its protein product is CSVGQGDAEAFF. The whole variable domain, remainder taken from reference TRBV29-1 and TRBJ1-1, is SAVISQKPSRDICQRGTSLTIQCQVDSQVTMMFWYRQQPGQSLTLIATANQGSEATYESGFVIDKFPISRPNLTFSTLTVSNMSPEDSSIYLCSVGQGDAEAFFGQGTRLTVV.

This clonotype was counted only a few times. The chain is built from TRBV27 and TRBJ2-5; 10 nucleotides align to TRBD2. Trimming removed 4 bases from V and 5 bases from J; junction bases left unmatched: 4. Germline-derived CDR1 and CDR2 are MNHEY and SMNVEV (reference sequence). CDR3 length: 14 amino acids. The CDR3 loop reads CASSSLAGDETQYF. The CDR3 coding sequence is TGTGCCAGCAGTTCTCTAGCGGGAGATGAGACCCAGTACTTC.

This sequence joins TRBV4-1 and TRBJ1-5; no clear D gene. The germline CDR1 and CDR2 sequences are MGHRA and YSYEKL. CDR3 length: 16 amino acids. Trimming cost V 0 bases and J 5 bases, with 14 bases left between them. This CDR3 reads CASSQEPIGTHQPQHF. In DNA form, the CDR3 reads TGCGCCAGCAGCCAAGAACCTATTGGTACGCATCAGCCCCAGCATTTT.

In DNA form, the CDR3 reads TGTGCCAGTAGCTTGGGAAATGAAGCTTTCTTT. Protein product: CASSLGNEAFF. This chain connects TRBV19 to TRBJ1-1; D unresolved. Trimming pared 6 bases from V and 7 bases from J, leaving 9 bases between. Per germline, CDR1 LNHDA and CDR2 SQIVND (reference sequence). The CDR3 has 11 residues.

This clonotype was seen only a few times. The chain uses TRBV20-1 and TRBJ2-1; D unresolved. Trimming removed 5 bases from V and 5 bases from J, with 16 bases in between. The CDR3 contains 14 residues. Germline CDR1 and CDR2: DFQATT and SNEGSKA (reference sequence). CDR3 region: CSAYHPQVDNEQFF. CDR3 bases: TGCAGTGCTTACCACCCCCAAGTAGACAATGAGCAGTTCTTC.

A word on this clonotype: It may be a read error: a sequence one base away is much more abundant. V and J are TRBV11-2 and TRBJ2-2, with D uncertain. The V end was cut by 7 bases, the J end by 7 bases, with 7 bases between. Germline lookup yields CDR1 SGHAT and CDR2 FQNNGV. This CDR3 comprises 11 residues. The CDR3, as DNA: TGTGCCAGCACCACCGTCGGGGAGCTGTTTTTT. Protein product: CASTTVGELFF.